These 4 T cell receptor beta chains came from one sample sequenced in a study of technical replicates of blood from a handful of donors. Repertoires were generated with immunoSEQ multiplex PCR, while TCRdb's copy carries only in-frame clones and drops some. The table records fewer than 95,000 clones, over 85% of them present only once. Sequenced sample: T cells isolated from PBMCs. Source of these receptors: a human donor in good health.

This clone was observed once. The chain carries TRBV5-4 and TRBJ2-3, with 14 bases lining up with TRBD2. The CDR3 spans 15 residues. The germline V gene has CDR1 SGHNT and CDR2 YYREEE (reference sequence). Trimming at V came to 3 bases and at J to 4 bases, leaving 1 base not matched to a gene. CDR3 amino acids: CASSSGLAGADTQYF. CDR3 DNA: TGTGCCAGCAGCTCGGGACTAGCGGGAGCAGATACGCAGTATTTT.

The J gene is TRBJ2-5, the V gene TRBV4-1; 11 nucleotides align to TRBD1. Per germline, CDR1 MGHRA and CDR2 YSYEKL. CDR3 length: 16 residues. Trimming took 0 bases from V and 4 from J; bases not matched to a gene: 4. Here the CDR3 DNA reads TGCGCCAGCAGCCAAGATTTAGGGACAGGGGGAGAGACCCAGTACTTC. Protein sequence: CASSQDLGTGGETQYF.

This clone was detected once. The gene calls are TRBV18 and TRBJ1-5; no reliable D call. V was clipped by 5 bases and J by 0 bases, with 5 bases between them. There are 13 residues in the CDR3. Germline V gene data show CDR1 as KGHSH and CDR2 as LQKENI. The CDR3 DNA reads TGTGCCAGCTCAAAGAGTAGCAATCAGCCCCAGCATTTT. Translating gives CASSKSSNQPQHF.

The chain carries TRBV4-2 and TRBJ2-1; D may be TRBD2 (6 bases). This CDR3 contains 19 residues. Between the trimmed V and J ends, which lost 4 bases and 3 bases, there was a span of 25 bases. The V gene's germline CDR1 is LGHNA and CDR2 YNFKEQ. Here the CDR3 reads CASSPENRPGLSLYNEQFF. In nucleotides, the CDR3 is TGTGCCAGCAGCCCAGAAAACCGACCGGGACTCAGCCTCTACAATGAGCAGTTCTTC.